This T cell receptor beta chain was retrieved from a study of shared clonotypes between healthy human individuals (dated by TCRdb to the early 2020s). Study-level background: The cohort included three men and a couple of women between 18 and 49 years of age. For each donor, CD4 naive and CD4 memory were each given three plates, CD8 naive was given two plates, and CD8 memory was given one plate. To estimate repertoire size and how much clonotype sharing occurs between individuals, the study deeply sequenced the blood TCR repertoires of five or six healthy adults. To increase sequencing depth and limit assay-specific biases, TCR repertoire library preparation and sequencing were carried out by different laboratories using diverse techniques. Between about 0.85 and 9.5 billion PBMCs per donor were obtained by leukapheresis. Study-wide findings and limitations: Sharing across several donors was observed for roughly 5.4% of naive CD4, 3% to 3.5% of naive CD8, over 2% of memory CD4, and about 0.39% of memory CD8 clonotypes. Pairwise subsampling indicated that sequencing depth was expected to affect the degree of clonotype sharing among donors. Higher generation probabilities were observed for clonotypes shared by all four sorted-subset donors than for non-shared clonotypes. Rarefaction of sorted-subset datasets indicated incomplete sequencing despite the large sequencing depth. Sampling was restricted to blood, and TCR repertoires in tissue are likely to differ from TCR repertoires in blood. The small number of donors limited the genetic and exposure-history diversity represented. Larger estimated clonotype richness was generally found for naive subsets than for memory subsets.

About this clone itself: It has no known antigen specificity. Nothing much larger sits one base from this clone, and base qualities are not available.

V is pared back by 9 bases and J by 14 bases, with 22 bases lying between the germline termini. CDR1 and CDR2, looked up from the germline V gene (reference sequence), are MNHNY and SVGAGI. Inclusive of the bounding cysteine and phenylalanine, the CDR3 is 13 residues long. Just the 39-base CDR3 DNA is kept, in frame starting at base 1. The donors were healthy, HIV-negative adults who had no recently reported acute infections or vaccinations. Every donor was a Caucasian adult living in Nashville, Tennessee, USA. Magnetic negative selection was used to enrich CD4+ T cells, after which naive cells were positively selected on CD45RA and the negative fraction became the memory subset. After blood collection by leukapheresis, PBMCs were isolated using Ficoll-Histopaque density gradient centrifugation and then cryopreserved in the vapor phase of liquid nitrogen. Analytical flow cytometry was used to check the purity and quantity of every magnetically sorted T cell population. Each sorted fraction had its genomic DNA isolated and then quantified by UV absorbance on a Nanodrop 2000c.

Using the deep immunoSEQ assay, TCR CDR3 regions were amplified from genomic DNA by multiplex PCR. For each cell subset, the extracted genomic DNA was distributed evenly across all wells of several immunoSEQ 96-well plates, and each plate served as one replicate. Each replicate PCR for sorted subsets received 150 to 250 ng genomic DNA, equal to tens of thousands of T cell genomes. The purified libraries were quantified using a Qubit 3.0 fluorometer, sized with a Bioanalyzer 2100, and then quantified again using the KAPA Library Quantification kit. Every immunoSEQ 96-well plate was sequenced on a dedicated single-read 150-cycle Illumina NextSeq 550 flow cell. The original methods were these. Because the immunoSEQ output held only junctional sequences and lacked quality scores, the filtering could not match the filtering applied to full-length reads. Sequences were annotated with PyIR, a Python wrapper for IgBLAST v1.9, and V/J genes and CDR3 were assigned using IMGT germline references. Reads were removed for weak V/J assignments (E-value above 1e-6), missing CDR3, stop codons, out-of-frame junctions, or ambiguous translated residues. V3J clonotypes were defined by identical inferred V gene, J gene, and CDR3 amino acid sequence. Percentage overlap between repertoires was computed as shared unique clonotypes divided by the size of the smaller repertoire. RTK rarefaction, the Chao1 estimator, and Recon v2.1 estimates of unobserved clonotypes were used to assess repertoire richness. For all TCRbeta clonotypes obtained by the gDNA method from a handful of donors, generation probabilities were computed with OLGA. In its TCRdb copy, this immuneACCESS table keeps in-frame sequences only and misses some clones. Where compared with another copy, unresolved V genes explain less than half of these, and the others have no known cause. Clonal size and the V and J genes are those of that table, whereas D and trimming came from the DNA. Within this sample are approximately 2.5 million clones, with approximately 92% of them counted one time only. The ten largest clones represent 0.11% to 0.15% of the sample.

This TCR was recovered from a man aged 18-30 years in good health. Sequencing was carried out using naive CD4+ T cells sorted from blood. Reading the label with the study, this specimen's cell subset or site is: CD45RA+ positively selected. The rearranged chain carries TRBV6-6 and TRBJ1-4; TRBD1 is a possible D gene, resting on 6 matching bases. The DNA sequence is given as TGTGCCAGTAAACTCGGGACACAAGGCGGTCTGTTTTTT. Translated, this gives CASKLGTQGGLFF.